This entry lists 10 T cell receptor beta chains sequenced from one sample in a study of blood T cell repertoires in COVID-19. Generated by immunoSEQ multiplex PCR, the TCRdb table keeps only in-frame clones and is missing some. The sample includes about 200,000 clones, about 88% of them seen just once. The sequenced sample was peripheral blood. The receptors originated from a man aged 18 to 30 with active or convalescent COVID-19.

This clone has just one count. V gene TRBV18 combines with J gene TRBJ2-1; D is ambiguous. CDR1 is KGHSH, CDR2 LQKENI, per germline. V lost 0 bases and J lost 4, with 7 bases in between. CDR3 length equals 14 residues. This CDR3 reads CASSPPLKYNEQFF. In DNA form, the CDR3 reads TGTGCCAGCTCACCACCACTAAAATACAATGAGCAGTTCTTC.

The rearrangement joins TRBV4-2 to TRBJ2-3, with a weak D call TRBD2 (6 bases). CDR3 length: 16 residues. Trimming removed 0 bases at V and 6 bases at J, with 16 bases between. Germline-derived CDR1 and CDR2 are LGHNA and YNFKEQ. CDR3 sequence: CASSQDRVGAGDTQYF. The CDR3 DNA sequence: TGTGCCAGCAGCCAAGATCGGGTCGGGGCGGGGGATACGCAGTATTTT.

The gene calls are TRBV6-5 and TRBJ2-2; TRBD2 might be the D (6 bases). The V and J ends lost 6 bases and 1 base respectively, with 12 bases between them. Germline-derived CDR1 and CDR2 are MNHEY and SVGAGI. The CDR3 has 15 residues. CDR3 amino acids: CASRDTGRNTGELFF. The CDR3 DNA reads as TGTGCCAGCAGGGACACCGGGAGGAACACCGGGGAGCTGTTTTTT.

The rearrangement uses TRBV9 and TRBJ2-3; D gene unclear. V lost 0 bases to trimming and J lost 0 bases, with 5 bases between them. Germline V gene sequence: CDR1 SGDLS, CDR2 YYNGEE. This CDR3 has 14 amino acids. The CDR3 is CASSVGISTDTQYF. Here the CDR3 DNA reads TGTGCCAGCAGCGTAGGTATAAGCACAGATACGCAGTATTTT.

The rearrangement links TRBV6-4 to TRBJ1-3, with D possibly TRBD1 on 5 matching bases. Trimming removed 2 bases at V and 3 bases at J, with 14 bases between. CDR3 length: 16 amino acids. The V gene's germline CDR1 is MRHNA and CDR2 SNTAGT. CDR3 loop: CASSDVYGGVGNTIYF. Here the CDR3 DNA reads TGTGCCAGCAGTGACGTGTATGGGGGGGTTGGAAACACCATATATTTT.

The chain is built from TRBV5-1 and TRBJ2-1, with 9 bases identical to TRBD1. J was trimmed by 7 bases and V by 4 bases; bases with no gene match: 9. Germline CDR1 and CDR2: SGHRS and YFSETQ. The CDR3 spans 15 residues. The CDR3 DNA reads as TGCGCCAGCAGCATGGGACAGGGAATAAGAAATGAGCAGTTCTTC. Amino acids: CASSMGQGIRNEQFF.

The gene calls are TRBV5-1 and TRBJ1-2; the D gene is possibly TRBD1 (5 bases). In germline, CDR1 is SGHRS, CDR2 YFSETQ. The V end was cut by 2 bases, the J end by 3 bases, with 8 bases between. The CDR3 extends over 13 amino acids. The CDR3 reads CASSLGEDYGYTF. CDR3 DNA sequence: TGCGCCAGCAGCTTAGGGGAGGACTATGGCTACACCTTC.

The V and J genes are TRBV28 and TRBJ2-6; D gene unclear. The CDR3 is 16 residues long. The germline gives CDR1 MDHEN, CDR2 SYDVKM. V lost 3 bases and J 0 bases, leaving 9 bases between the germline ends. The CDR3 sequence is CASSLQEPSGANVLTF. The CDR3 bases are TGTGCCAGCAGTTTGCAGGAACCCTCTGGGGCCAACGTCCTGACTTTC.

J is TRBJ1-1 and V is TRBV12-3 or TRBV12-4, with D possibly TRBD1 on 6 matching bases. The CDR3 totals 13 residues. Trimming stripped 1 base from V and 6 bases from J, with 9 bases between. For the CDR3, the DNA is TGTGCCAGCAGTTTAGGGGGGCGAGCTGAAGCTTTCTTT. Protein product: CASSLGGRAEAFF.

This chain connects TRBV2 to TRBJ2-2; the D gene is possibly TRBD1 (5 bases). Trimming took 3 bases from V and 5 from J, leaving 10 bases between them. The CDR3 runs 14 residues. CDR1 and CDR2 (germline): SNHLY, FYNNEI. The CDR3 DNA reads as TGTGCCAGCAGTGATCGACAGCTGACCGGGGAGCTGTTTTTT. This sequence encodes CASSDRQLTGELFF.